Below are 29 T cell receptor beta chains sequenced from a single sample in a study of post-analysis software for immune sequencing data. Regarding the study as a whole: Among roughly 5 TRBV segments more frequent in patients than controls were TRBV5-6, TRBV5-1 and TRBV20-1.

For these TCRs, the target antigens are not known. Every TCR beta cDNA library bore unique molecular identifiers. TCRdb recomputed calls from the PCR reads with MiXCR, one row per CDR3 protein. The data show approximately 660,000 distinct CDR3 sequences, 55% to 60% seen once. The material sequenced was blood. Source of these receptors: a girl aged 2-10 years with multiple sclerosis.

The sample holds many counts of this clonotype. This chain's CDR3 is CSVGVREGGTDTQYF. The CDR3 bases are TGCAGCGTTGGGGTAAGGGAGGGTGGTACAGATACGCAGTATTTT. The chain employs TRBV29-1 and TRBJ2-3; TRBD2 matches 7 bases. Germline V gives CDR1 SQVTM, CDR2 ANQGSEA. V dropped 4 bases and J dropped 3; count of bases not matched to a gene: 10. The CDR3 length is 15 residues.

The gene calls are TRBV18 and TRBJ1-2; D gene uncertain. V was cut by 3 bases and J by 0 bases, with 11 bases left in between. This CDR3 comprises 15 residues. Germline lookup yields CDR1 KGHSH and CDR2 LQKENI. The chain's CDR3 is CASSPGPRTNYGYTF. CDR3 nucleotides: TGTGCCAGCTCACCCGGGCCGAGAACTAACTATGGCTACACCTTC.

V usage is TRBV30 and J usage is TRBJ2-5; TRBD1 matches 8 bases. The length of the CDR3 is 12 residues. The V gene's germline CDR1 is GTSNPN and CDR2 SVGIG (reference sequence). The junction had 9 bases not matched to a gene; V was cut back by 4 bases and J by 11 bases. The CDR3 loop is CAWNRGWKEQYF. The CDR3 DNA follows: TGTGCCTGGAACAGGGGGTGGAAAGAGCAGTACTTC.

The genes are TRBV7-2 and TRBJ2-3; 11 nucleotides match TRBD2. The CDR3 is made up of 16 amino acids. V was pared by 6 bases and J by 10 bases, with 15 bases of the junction left unmatched. Germline V CDR1 and CDR2: SGHTA, FQGNSA. CDR3 sequence reads: CASSPRGSGGAPPQYF. In DNA form, the CDR3 reads TGTGCCAGCAGTCCCCGGGGTAGCGGGGGGGCCCCTCCGCAGTATTTT.

The chain recombines TRBV9 with TRBJ2-1; D might be TRBD2 (7 bases). The J call may be wrong; the DNA end is better matched by TRBJ2-7. The CDR3 loop spans 16 amino acids. Germline V gene sequence: CDR1 SGDLS, CDR2 YYNGEE. The CDR3 sequence is CASSVGLGGGYNEQYF. The DNA for the CDR3 is TGTGCCAGCAGCGTAGGTCTGGGAGGGGGGTACAATGAGCAGTACTTC.

This clonotype was observed many times. A much larger clonotype is one base distant, so this may be a read error. The V call is TRBV20-1, the J call TRBJ2-1; 9 nucleotides line up with TRBD2. The CDR3 covers 12 residues. In germline, CDR1 is DFQATT, CDR2 SNEGSKA (reference sequence). This chain's CDR3 is CRARLADNEQFF. For the CDR3, the DNA is TGCAGGGCTAGACTAGCGGACAATGAGCAGTTCTTC.

The V and J genes are TRBV4-1 and TRBJ2-1, with a possible D match to TRBD1 (6 bases). Germline values: CDR1 MGHRA, CDR2 YSYEKL. This CDR3 region has 14 residues. V was pared by 1 base and J by 12 bases, with 16 bases between. CDR3 sequence reads: CASSQGTGLGWQFF. CDR3 sequence (DNA): TGCGCCAGCAGCCAAGGAACAGGGTTAGGTTGGCAGTTCTTC.

The J gene is TRBJ2-7, the V gene TRBV11-2; D not certain. The germline CDR1 and CDR2 sequences are SGHAT and FQNNGV. V gave up 3 bases and J gave up 6 bases, with 15 bases separating them. There are 14 residues in the CDR3. The CDR3 is CASSFSLVSPEQYF. The CDR3 nucleotides read TGTGCCAGCAGCTTCAGCCTAGTCTCCCCCGAGCAGTACTTC.

This chain uses TRBV27 with TRBJ2-5, with D possibly matching TRBD2 (6 bases). The CDR3 loop spans 14 amino acids. The V end was cut by 4 bases, the J end by 3 bases, with 12 bases between. The germline gives CDR1 MNHEY, CDR2 SMNVEV (reference sequence). The CDR3 DNA follows: TGTGCCAGCAGTTCGATGGGGGGTAAAGAGACCCAGTACTTC. Its protein is CASSSMGGKETQYF.

There are many counts of this clonotype. The chain recombines TRBV10-3 with TRBJ2-5; the D is unclear. Trimming left V 0 bases short and J 5 bases short, with 4 bases between. Per the germline V gene, CDR1 is ENHRY and CDR2 is SYGVKD. The CDR3 consists of 12 residues. For the CDR3, the DNA is TGTGCCATCAGTGAGTCGGAGGAGACCCAGTACTTC. Its protein product is CAISESEETQYF.

J is TRBJ2-1 and V is TRBV20-1, with a tentative D call TRBD2 (5 bases). Germline V gene data show CDR1 as DFQATT and CDR2 as SNEGSKA (reference sequence). The CDR3 extends over 14 amino acids. The V gene lost 2 bases and the J gene lost 6 bases, with 14 bases spanning the gap. Here the CDR3 DNA reads TGCAGTGCTAGACGCCGGGAACTCCTCAATGAGCAGTTCTTC. Translation gives CSARRRELLNEQFF.

This chain links TRBV20-1 with TRBJ2-5, with 10 bases matching TRBD1. The V gene end was trimmed by 3 bases and the J gene end by 3 bases; junction bases not matched to a gene: 4. Germline-derived CDR1 and CDR2 are DFQATT and SNEGSKA (reference sequence). The CDR3 contains 14 residues. The CDR3 is CSARVGTGEETQYF. The DNA of the CDR3 is TGCAGTGCTAGGGTGGGGACAGGGGAAGAGACCCAGTACTTC.

This clonotype occurred many times. This CDR3 reads CASSLAGANVLTF. CDR3 nucleotides: TGTGCCAGCAGCTTAGCTGGGGCCAACGTCCTGACTTTC. V is TRBV7-6 and J is TRBJ2-6; D ambiguous. The CDR3 has 13 amino acids. Germline V gene data show CDR1 as SGHVS and CDR2 as FNYEAQ. V lost 0 bases and J lost 3, with 0 bases in between.

The genes are TRBV13 and TRBJ1-6, with D unclear. Trimming stripped 0 bases from V and 8 bases from J, with 8 bases between. Looked up from germline, CDR1 is PRHDT and CDR2 is FYEKMQ (reference sequence). The CDR3 extends over 14 amino acids. CDR3 in DNA: TGTGCCAGCAGCTTAGGTGCAGCATATTCACCCCTCCACTTT. Translating it yields CASSLGAAYSPLHF. The whole variable domain, remainder taken from reference TRBV13 and TRBJ1-6, is AAGVIQSPRHLIKEKRETATLKCYPIPRHDTVYWYQQGPGQDPQFLISFYEKMQSDKGSIPDRFSAQQFSDYHSELNMSSLELGDSALYFCASSLGAAYSPLHFGNGTRLTVT.

This clonotype was recorded only once. V is TRBV12-3 or TRBV12-4 and J is TRBJ2-4; 12 bases line up with TRBD1. Germline trimming cut 5 bases from V and 9 bases from J; bases unmatched to any gene: 8. The CDR3 consists of 15 residues. Here the CDR3 reads CASSSGTGGGIIQYF. The CDR3 nucleotides are TGTGCCAGCAGTAGTGGGACAGGGGGCGGTATCATTCAGTACTTC.

This clonotype was seen a few times. V gene TRBV10-3 combines with J gene TRBJ2-5, with a tentative D call TRBD1 (6 bases). The germline gives CDR1 ENHRY, CDR2 SYGVKD. With 6 bases removed from V and 2 bases from J, the gap between germline ends came to 10 bases. The length of the CDR3 is 13 residues. CDR3 region: CAISRGQQETQYF. The CDR3 DNA sequence: TGTGCCATCAGCCGCGGACAGCAAGAGACCCAGTACTTC.

J is TRBJ1-6 and V is TRBV5-5; tentatively, D is TRBD1 (5 bases). Germline CDR1 SGHKS, CDR2 YYEKEE (reference sequence). This CDR3 region has 15 residues. V was pared by 4 bases and J by 9 bases, with 17 bases between. The CDR3 coding sequence is TGTGCCAGCAGCCCTGGGACTCCCGGAGGTTCACCCCTCCACTTT. Amino acids: CASSPGTPGGSPLHF.

The chain is built from TRBV7-9 and TRBJ2-6, with D possibly being TRBD1 or TRBD2 (6 bases each). Trimming stripped 7 bases from V and 3 bases from J, with 22 bases between. CDR1 is SEHNR and CDR2 is FQNEAQ in the germline V gene (reference sequence). The CDR3 consists of 18 residues. CDR3 sequence reads: CASTRGQSLGGGANVLTF. In DNA, the CDR3 is TGTGCCAGCACCCGGGGGCAGTCCCTCGGCGGTGGGGCCAACGTCCTGACTTTC.

This chain uses TRBV30 with TRBJ1-1; 7 bases align to TRBD1. Germline V gene lookup returns CDR1 GTSNPN and CDR2 SVGIG (reference sequence). The CDR3 is 13 amino acids. DNA of the CDR3: TGTCGTCTAAAAGTGGACAGGAGCTCTGAAGCTTTCTTT. Amino acid sequence: CRLKVDRSSEAFF.

V gene TRBV18 combines with J gene TRBJ2-7; weak D call: TRBD1 (5 bases). CDR3 size: 14 residues. Germline V lookup: CDR1 KGHSH, CDR2 LQKENI. Trimming cost V 1 base and J 2 bases, with 9 bases left between them. CDR3 bases: TGTGCCAGCTCACCACGGGGCCTCCCCTACGAGCAGTACTTC. It translates to CASSPRGLPYEQYF.

Only one count was recorded for this clonotype. Here the CDR3 DNA reads TGTGCCAGCATAGCACAGGGGGTGGGAGAAGCTTTCTTT. Translation: CASIAQGVGEAFF. The chain is built from TRBV2 and TRBJ1-1; 8 bases agree with TRBD1. CDR1 and CDR2 from the germline V gene are SNHLY and FYNNEI. The CDR3 contains 13 residues. The ends lost 7 bases at V and 8 bases at J; junction bases unmatched: 9.

This rearrangement joins TRBV7-3 to TRBJ2-3; no firm D call. Trimming took off 5 bases at V and 0 bases at J, with 15 bases between the two ends. The CDR3 is 16 residues long. Germline V CDR1 and CDR2: SGHTA, FQGTGA. CDR3 in DNA: TGTGCCAGCAGCCCGTCCTGGGCGGCTAGCACAGATACGCAGTATTTT. Its translation is CASSPSWAASTDTQYF.

This rearrangement joins TRBV29-1 to TRBJ1-2; tentative D call: TRBD1 (6 bases). Trimming cost V 6 bases and J 11 bases, with 22 bases left between them. The CDR3 consists of 13 residues. Germline loops: CDR1 SQVTM, CDR2 ANQGSEA. CDR3 coding DNA: TGCAGCGTCCTGCCGGACAGACGGAATGTTTACACCTTC. Amino acids: CSVLPDRRNVYTF.

V gene TRBV4-1 combines with J gene TRBJ2-3, with 8 bases fitting TRBD2. CDR3 length: 19 amino acids. Germline-derived CDR1 and CDR2 are MGHRA and YSYEKL. J gave up 0 bases and V 0 bases, and 11 bases lay outside the gene matches. Here the CDR3 DNA reads TGCGCCAGCAGCCAAGAAACCCCGGCGGGGGGCTATAGCACAGATACGCAGTATTTT. Translated, it gives CASSQETPAGGYSTDTQYF.

The V call is TRBV20-1, the J call TRBJ2-5; D is perhaps TRBD2 (6 bases). The length of the CDR3 is 16 residues. Germline V gene lookup returns CDR1 DFQATT and CDR2 SNEGSKA (reference sequence). V lost 5 bases and J 5 bases, leaving 24 bases between the germline ends. The CDR3 here is CSAAYPPRGIGETQYF. The CDR3 nucleotides read TGCAGTGCTGCCTACCCTCCGCGGGGAATTGGGGAGACCCAGTACTTC.

V gene TRBV5-1 combines with J gene TRBJ2-3, with 10 bases aligning to TRBD2. This CDR3 has 15 amino acids. V shed 3 bases and J 3 bases; nucleotides not matched to a gene: 4. The germline V gene has CDR1 SGHRS and CDR2 YFSETQ. CDR3 sequence: CASSSGTSETDTQYF. CDR3 DNA sequence: TGCGCCAGCAGCTCCGGGACTAGCGAAACAGATACGCAGTATTTT.

The chain combines TRBV5-1 with TRBJ2-1, with 12 bases lining up with TRBD2. In germline, CDR1 is SGHRS, CDR2 YFSETQ. J gave up 6 bases and V 4 bases, and 5 bases lay outside the gene matches. The CDR3 spans 15 residues. The CDR3 DNA follows: TGCGCCAGCAGCCCCTTGACTAGCGGGGGCAATGAGCAGTTCTTC. It translates to CASSPLTSGGNEQFF.

The gene calls are TRBV24-1 and TRBJ2-1; D not resolved. Between the trimmed V and J ends, which lost 10 bases and 5 bases, there was a span of 14 bases. The CDR3 consists of 13 residues. CDR1 is KGHDR and CDR2 is SFDVKD in the germline V gene. CDR3 nucleotide sequence: TGTGCCACTCAACGGAGTTCTGACAATGAGCAGTTCTTC. This codes for CATQRSSDNEQFF.

The DNA of the CDR3 is TGCGCCAGCAGCGGTCGAATGGACGGCGGAATCAAAAACATTCAGTACTTC. It encodes CASSGRMDGGIKNIQYF. This chain connects TRBV5-1 to TRBJ2-4; D not certain. The CDR3 sequence is 17 residues long. Trimming left V 4 bases short and J 3 bases short, with 20 bases between. CDR1 SGHRS and CDR2 YFSETQ come from the germline V gene.